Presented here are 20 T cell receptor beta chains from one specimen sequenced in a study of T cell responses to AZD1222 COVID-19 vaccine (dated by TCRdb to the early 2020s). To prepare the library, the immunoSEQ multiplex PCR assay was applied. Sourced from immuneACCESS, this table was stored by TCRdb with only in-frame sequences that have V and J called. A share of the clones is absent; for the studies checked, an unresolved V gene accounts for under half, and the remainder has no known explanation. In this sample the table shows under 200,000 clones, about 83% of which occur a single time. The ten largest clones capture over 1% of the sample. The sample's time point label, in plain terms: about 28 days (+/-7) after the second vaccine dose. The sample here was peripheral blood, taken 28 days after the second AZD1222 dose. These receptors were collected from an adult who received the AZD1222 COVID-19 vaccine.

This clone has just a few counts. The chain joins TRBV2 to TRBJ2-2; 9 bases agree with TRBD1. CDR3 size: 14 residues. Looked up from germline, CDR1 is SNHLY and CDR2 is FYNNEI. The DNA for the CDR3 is TGTACGAAGAGGGACAGGGTTGGCACCGGGGAGCTGTTTTTT. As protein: CTKRDRVGTGELFF. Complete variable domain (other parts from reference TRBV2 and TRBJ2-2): EPEVTQTPSHQVTQMGQEVILRCVPISNHLYFYWYRQILGQKVEFLVSFYNNEISEKSEIFDDQFSVERPDGSNFTLKIRSTKLEDSAMYFCTKRDRVGTGELFFGEGSRLTVL.

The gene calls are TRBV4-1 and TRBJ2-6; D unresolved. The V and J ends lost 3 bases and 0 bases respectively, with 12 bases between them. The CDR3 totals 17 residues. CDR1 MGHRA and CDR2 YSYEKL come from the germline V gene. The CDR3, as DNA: TGCGCCAGCAGCCAGGTGGCCCTCTTCTCTGGGGCCAACGTCCTGACTTTC. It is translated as CASSQVALFSGANVLTF.

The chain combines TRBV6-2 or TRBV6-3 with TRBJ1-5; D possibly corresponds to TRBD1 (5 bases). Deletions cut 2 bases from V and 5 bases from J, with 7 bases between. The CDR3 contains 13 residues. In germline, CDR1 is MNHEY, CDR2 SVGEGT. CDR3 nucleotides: TGTGCCAGCAGTTACGGCAGGGATCAGCCCCAGCATTTT. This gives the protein CASSYGRDQPQHF.

The CDR3 coding sequence is TGTGCCATCAACGACATTAATTCACCCCTCCACTTT. Protein product: CAINDINSPLHF. The chain links TRBV10-3 to TRBJ1-6; D uncertain. The length of the CDR3 is 12 residues. The V gene's germline CDR1 is ENHRY and CDR2 SYGVKD. Trimming left V 7 bases short and J 6 bases short, with 7 bases between.

The CDR3 here is CASSFTRVYGYTF. DNA for the CDR3: TGTGCCAGCAGTTTTACTAGGGTCTATGGCTACACCTTC. The rearrangement links TRBV28 to TRBJ1-2; D uncertain. V was clipped by 3 bases and J by 4 bases, with 9 bases between them. The CDR3 extends over 13 amino acids. CDR1 MDHEN and CDR2 SYDVKM come from the germline V gene.

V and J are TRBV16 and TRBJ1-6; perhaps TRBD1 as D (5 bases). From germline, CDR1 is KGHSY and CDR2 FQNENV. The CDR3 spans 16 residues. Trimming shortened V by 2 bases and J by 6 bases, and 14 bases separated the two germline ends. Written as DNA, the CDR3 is TGTGCCAGCAGCCAAGTTTTACAGGTCGTTAATTCACCCCTCCACTTT. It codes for CASSQVLQVVNSPLHF.

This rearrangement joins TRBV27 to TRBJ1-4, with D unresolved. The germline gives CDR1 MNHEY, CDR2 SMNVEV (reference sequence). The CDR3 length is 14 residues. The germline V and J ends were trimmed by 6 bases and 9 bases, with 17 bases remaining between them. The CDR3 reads CASSPDRITKKLFF. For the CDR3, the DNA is TGTGCCAGCAGCCCGGACCGTATAACGAAAAAACTGTTTTTT.

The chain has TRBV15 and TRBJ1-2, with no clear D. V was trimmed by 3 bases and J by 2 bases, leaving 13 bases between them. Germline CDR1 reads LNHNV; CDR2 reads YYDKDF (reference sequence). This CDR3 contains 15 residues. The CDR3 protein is CATSSQFRENYGYTF. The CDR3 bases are TGTGCCACCAGCAGCCAATTTCGTGAGAACTATGGCTACACCTTC.

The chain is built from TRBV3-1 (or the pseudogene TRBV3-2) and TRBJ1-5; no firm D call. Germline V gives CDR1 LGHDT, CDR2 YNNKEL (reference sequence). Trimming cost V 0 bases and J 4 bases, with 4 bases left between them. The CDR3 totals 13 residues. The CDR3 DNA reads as TGTGCCAGCAGCCAAGACAGGAATCAGCCCCAGCATTTT. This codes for CASSQDRNQPQHF.

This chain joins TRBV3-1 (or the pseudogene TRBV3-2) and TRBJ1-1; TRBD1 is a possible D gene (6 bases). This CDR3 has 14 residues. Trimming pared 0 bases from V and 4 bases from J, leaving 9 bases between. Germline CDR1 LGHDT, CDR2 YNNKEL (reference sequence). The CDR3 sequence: CASSQEGGRTEAFF. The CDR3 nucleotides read TGTGCCAGCAGCCAAGAAGGGGGTCGCACTGAAGCTTTCTTT.

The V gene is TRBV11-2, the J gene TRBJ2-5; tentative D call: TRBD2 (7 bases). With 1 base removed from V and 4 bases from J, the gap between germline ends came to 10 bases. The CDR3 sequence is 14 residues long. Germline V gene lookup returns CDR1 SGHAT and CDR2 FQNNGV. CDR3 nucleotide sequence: TGTGCCAGCAGCTTAGTCGGGGGGCGAGAGACCCAGTACTTC. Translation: CASSLVGGRETQYF.

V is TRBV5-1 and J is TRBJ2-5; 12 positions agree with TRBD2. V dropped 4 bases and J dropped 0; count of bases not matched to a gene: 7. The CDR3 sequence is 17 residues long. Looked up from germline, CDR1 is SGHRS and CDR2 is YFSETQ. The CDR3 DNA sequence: TGCGCCAGCAGCCTAGCGGGGGGGCCATCGTACCAAGAGACCCAGTACTTC. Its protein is CASSLAGGPSYQETQYF.

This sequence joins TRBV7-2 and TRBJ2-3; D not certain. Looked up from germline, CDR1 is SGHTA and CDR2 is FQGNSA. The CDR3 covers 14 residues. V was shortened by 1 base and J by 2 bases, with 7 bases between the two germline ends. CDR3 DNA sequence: TGTGCCAGCAGCTTAGACATCCACACAGATACGCAGTATTTT. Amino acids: CASSLDIHTDTQYF.

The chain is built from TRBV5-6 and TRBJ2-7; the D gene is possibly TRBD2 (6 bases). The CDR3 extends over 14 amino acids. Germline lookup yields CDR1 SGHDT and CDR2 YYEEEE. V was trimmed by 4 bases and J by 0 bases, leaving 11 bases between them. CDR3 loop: CASSPRGYSYEQYF. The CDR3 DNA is TGTGCCAGCAGCCCCCGGGGGTACTCCTACGAGCAGTACTTC.

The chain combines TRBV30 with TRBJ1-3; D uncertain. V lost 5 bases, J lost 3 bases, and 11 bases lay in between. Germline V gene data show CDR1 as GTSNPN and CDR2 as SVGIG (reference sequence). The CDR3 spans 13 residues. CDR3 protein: CAWSRENGNTIYF. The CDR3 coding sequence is TGTGCCTGGTCCAGAGAGAATGGAAACACCATATATTTT.

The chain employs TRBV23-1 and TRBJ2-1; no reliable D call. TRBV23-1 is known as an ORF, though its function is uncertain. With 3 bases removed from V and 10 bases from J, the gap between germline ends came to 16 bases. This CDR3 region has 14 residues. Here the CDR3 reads CASSHQEPWQEQFF. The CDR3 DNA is TGCGCCAGCAGTCACCAAGAGCCTTGGCAGGAGCAGTTCTTC.

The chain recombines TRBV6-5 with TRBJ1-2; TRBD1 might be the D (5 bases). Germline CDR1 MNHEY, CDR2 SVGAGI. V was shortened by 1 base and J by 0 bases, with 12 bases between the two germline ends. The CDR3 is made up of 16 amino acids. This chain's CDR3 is CASSYFTGASNYGYTF. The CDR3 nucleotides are TGTGCCAGCAGTTACTTTACAGGAGCATCTAACTATGGCTACACCTTC.

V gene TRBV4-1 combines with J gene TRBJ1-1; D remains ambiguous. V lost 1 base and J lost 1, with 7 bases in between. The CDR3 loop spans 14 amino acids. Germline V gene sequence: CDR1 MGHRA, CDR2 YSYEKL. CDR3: CASSQVGENTEAFF. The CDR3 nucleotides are TGCGCCAGCAGCCAAGTCGGGGAGAACACTGAAGCTTTCTTT.

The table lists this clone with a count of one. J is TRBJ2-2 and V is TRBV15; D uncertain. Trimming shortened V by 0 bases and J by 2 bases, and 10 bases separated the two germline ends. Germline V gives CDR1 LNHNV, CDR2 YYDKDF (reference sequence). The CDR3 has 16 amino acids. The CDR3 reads CATSREWRRNTGELFF. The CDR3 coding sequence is TGTGCCACCAGCAGAGAATGGCGGCGAAACACCGGGGAGCTGTTTTTT.

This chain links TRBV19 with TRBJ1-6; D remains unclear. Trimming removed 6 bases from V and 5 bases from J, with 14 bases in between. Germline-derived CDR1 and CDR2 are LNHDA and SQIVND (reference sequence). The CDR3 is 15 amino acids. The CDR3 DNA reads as TGTGCCAGTAGGACGGGCCTTTACCATAATTCACCCCTCCACTTT. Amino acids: CASRTGLYHNSPLHF.